This T cell receptor (beta chain) was observed in a study of T cell repertoires in cytomegalovirus infection. As for the study in general: Researchers turned to recently identified HLA-C-restricted CMV epitopes as well as well-studied HLA-B-restricted ones. Public TCR beta signature analysis indicated the presence of both CMV infection and matching HLA type. Study-level points and caveats: Frequencies of public TCR beta families were cumulated, and this identified carriers of CMV plus the relevant HLA. There were HLA-C-restricted CMV-specific TCR beta clonotypes dominating the ex vivo response.

TCRdb re-analysed the reads in MiXCR, keeping a single row per CDR3 protein. This sample carries hundreds of thousands of distinct CDR3 sequences, 32% of them seen once, and the ten largest clones take 9.5% to 15%. As concerns this clonotype: Its antigen is undetermined.

V was trimmed by 5 bases and J by 2 bases, leaving 16 bases between them. The CDR3 has 15 amino acids. CDR1 is SEHNR, CDR2 FQNEAQ, per germline (reference sequence). Sequenced material: cultured CD8+ T cells from PBMCs, taken from culture after CMV antigen stimulation. The clonotype comes from a human donor in good health (CMV status not recorded). Some clones in this sample may be carry-over from other donors' samples. The chain employs TRBV7-9 and TRBJ2-7; a weak D match, TRBD1 (5 bases). The CDR3 coding sequence is TGTGCCAGCAGCCCCCCCTCCGGACAACCCTACGAGCAGTACTTC. Protein sequence: CASSPPSGQPYEQYF.